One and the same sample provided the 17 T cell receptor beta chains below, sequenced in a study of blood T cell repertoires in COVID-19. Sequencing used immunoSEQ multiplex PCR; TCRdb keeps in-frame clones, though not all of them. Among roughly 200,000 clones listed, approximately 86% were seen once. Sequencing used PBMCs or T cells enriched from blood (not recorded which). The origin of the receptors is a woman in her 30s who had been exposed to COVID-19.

As DNA, the CDR3 is TGCGCCAGCATGCCGGGACAGGCCAAACCCGGGGAGCTGTTTTTT. Translating gives CASMPGQAKPGELFF. This chain links TRBV5-1 with TRBJ2-2; 8 nucleotides line up with TRBD1. In germline, CDR1 is SGHRS, CDR2 YFSETQ. The CDR3 extends over 15 amino acids. The V segment lost 6 bases and the J segment 6 bases; nucleotides outside the gene matches: 10.

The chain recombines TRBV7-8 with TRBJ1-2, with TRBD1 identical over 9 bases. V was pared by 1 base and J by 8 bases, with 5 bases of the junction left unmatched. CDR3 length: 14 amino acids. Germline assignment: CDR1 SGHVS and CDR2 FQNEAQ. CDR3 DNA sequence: TGTGCCAGCAGCTTAGTACAGGGGGCTGGGGGCTACACCTTC. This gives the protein CASSLVQGAGGYTF.

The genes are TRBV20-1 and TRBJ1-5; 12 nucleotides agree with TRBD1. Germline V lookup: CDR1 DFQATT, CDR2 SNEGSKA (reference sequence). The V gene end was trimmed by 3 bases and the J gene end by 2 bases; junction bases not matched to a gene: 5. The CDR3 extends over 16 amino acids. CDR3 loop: CSASTRDRGRNQPQHF. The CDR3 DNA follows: TGCAGTGCTAGTACCCGGGACAGGGGGCGCAATCAGCCCCAGCATTTT.

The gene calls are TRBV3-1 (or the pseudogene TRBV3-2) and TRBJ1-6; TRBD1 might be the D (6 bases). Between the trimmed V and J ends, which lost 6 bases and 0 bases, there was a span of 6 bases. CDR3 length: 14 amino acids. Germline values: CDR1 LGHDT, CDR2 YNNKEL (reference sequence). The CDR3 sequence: CASRDSSYNSPLHF. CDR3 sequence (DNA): TGTGCCAGCAGGGACAGCTCCTATAATTCACCCCTCCACTTT.

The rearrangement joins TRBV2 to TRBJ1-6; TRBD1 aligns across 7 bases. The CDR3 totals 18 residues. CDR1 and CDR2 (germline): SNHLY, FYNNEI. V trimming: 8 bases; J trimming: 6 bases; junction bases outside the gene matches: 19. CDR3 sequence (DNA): TGTGCCAGCCGGAGTCGTCTAAGGTCGACAGGGCTTAATTCACCCCTCCACTTT. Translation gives CASRSRLRSTGLNSPLHF.

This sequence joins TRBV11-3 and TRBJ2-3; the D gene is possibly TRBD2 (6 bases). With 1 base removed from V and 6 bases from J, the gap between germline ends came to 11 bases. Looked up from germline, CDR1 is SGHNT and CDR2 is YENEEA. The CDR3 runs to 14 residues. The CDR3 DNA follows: TGTGCCAGCAGCTTAGGGGGGGATCGGGATACGCAGTATTTT. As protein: CASSLGGDRDTQYF.

CDR3 sequence: CASSEDVGASYNSPLHF. The CDR3 bases are TGTGCCAGCAGTGAAGATGTGGGGGCAAGCTATAATTCACCCCTCCACTTT. The genes are TRBV25-1 and TRBJ1-6, with D perhaps TRBD1 (6 bases). The germline V and J ends were trimmed by 2 bases and 3 bases, with 14 bases remaining between them. Germline-derived CDR1 and CDR2 are MGHDK and SYGVNS. The CDR3 loop spans 17 amino acids.

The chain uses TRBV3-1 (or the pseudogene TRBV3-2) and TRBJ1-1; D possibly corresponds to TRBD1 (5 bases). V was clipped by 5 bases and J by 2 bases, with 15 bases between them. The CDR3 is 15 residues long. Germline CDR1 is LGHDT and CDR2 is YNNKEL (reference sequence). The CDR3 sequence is CASSERSGPNTEAFF. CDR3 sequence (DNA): TGTGCCAGCAGCGAAAGGTCAGGGCCTAACACTGAAGCTTTCTTT.

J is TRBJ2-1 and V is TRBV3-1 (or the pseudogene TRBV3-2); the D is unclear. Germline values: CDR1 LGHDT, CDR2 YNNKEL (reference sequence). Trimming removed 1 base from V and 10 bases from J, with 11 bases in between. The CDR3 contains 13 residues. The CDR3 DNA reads TGTGCCAGCAGCCAAGGTTCGGGTGGAGAGCAGTTCTTC. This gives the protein CASSQGSGGEQFF.

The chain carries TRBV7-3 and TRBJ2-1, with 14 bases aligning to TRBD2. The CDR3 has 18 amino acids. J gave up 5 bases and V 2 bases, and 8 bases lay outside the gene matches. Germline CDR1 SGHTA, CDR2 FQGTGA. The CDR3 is CASSLAGTSGGRHNEQFF. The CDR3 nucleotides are TGTGCCAGCAGCTTAGCAGGGACTAGCGGGGGCCGTCACAATGAGCAGTTCTTC. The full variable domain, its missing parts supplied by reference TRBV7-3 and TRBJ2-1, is GAGVSQTPSNKVTEKGKYVELRCDPISGHTALYWYRQSLGQGPEFLIYFQGTGAADDSGLPNDRFFAVRPEGSVSTLKIQRTERGDSAVYLCASSLAGTSGGRHNEQFFGPGTRLTVL.

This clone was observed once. CDR3 residues: CASRGATNEKLFF. For the CDR3, the DNA is TGTGCCAGCAGGGGAGCAACTAATGAAAAACTGTTTTTT. The chain links TRBV12-3 or TRBV12-4 to TRBJ1-4; no reliable D call. This CDR3 is built from 13 residues. The V end was cut by 6 bases, the J end by 0 bases, with 5 bases between.

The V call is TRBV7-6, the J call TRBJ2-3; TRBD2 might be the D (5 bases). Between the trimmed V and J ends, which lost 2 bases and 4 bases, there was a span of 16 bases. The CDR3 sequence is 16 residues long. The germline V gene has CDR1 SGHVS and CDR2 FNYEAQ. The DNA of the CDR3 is TGTGCCAGCAGCTTATCGGGCGGCGCGAGGGCAGATACGCAGTATTTT. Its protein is CASSLSGGARADTQYF.

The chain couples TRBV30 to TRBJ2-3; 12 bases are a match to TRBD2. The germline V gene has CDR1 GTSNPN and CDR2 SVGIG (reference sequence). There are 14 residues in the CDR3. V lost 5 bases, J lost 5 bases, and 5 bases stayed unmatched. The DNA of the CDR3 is TGTGCCTGGCTAGCGGGGGGGCCGATAGATACGCAGTATTTT. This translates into CAWLAGGPIDTQYF.

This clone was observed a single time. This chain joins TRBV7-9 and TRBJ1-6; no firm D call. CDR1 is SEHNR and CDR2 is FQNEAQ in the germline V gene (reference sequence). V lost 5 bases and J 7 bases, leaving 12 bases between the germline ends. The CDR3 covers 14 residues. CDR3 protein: CASSPINRNSPLHF. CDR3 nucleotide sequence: TGTGCCAGCAGCCCAATTAACCGGAATTCACCCCTCCACTTT.

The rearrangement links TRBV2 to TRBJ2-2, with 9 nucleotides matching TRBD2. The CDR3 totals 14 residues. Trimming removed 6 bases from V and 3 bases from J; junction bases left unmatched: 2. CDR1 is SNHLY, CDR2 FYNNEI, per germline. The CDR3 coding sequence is TGTGCCAGCAGGCCTAGCGGGGACACCGGGGAGCTGTTTTTT. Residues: CASRPSGDTGELFF.

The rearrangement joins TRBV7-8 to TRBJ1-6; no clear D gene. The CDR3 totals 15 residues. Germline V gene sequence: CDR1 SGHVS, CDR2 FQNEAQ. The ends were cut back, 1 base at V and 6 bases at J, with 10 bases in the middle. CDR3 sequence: CASSLGGEGNSPLHF. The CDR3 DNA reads TGTGCCAGCAGCTTAGGGGGTGAGGGTAATTCACCCCTCCACTTT.

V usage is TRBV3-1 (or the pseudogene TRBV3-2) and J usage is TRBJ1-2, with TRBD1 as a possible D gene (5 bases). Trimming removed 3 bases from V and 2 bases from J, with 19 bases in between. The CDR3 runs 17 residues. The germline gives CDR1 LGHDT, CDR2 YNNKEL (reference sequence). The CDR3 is CASSQYAQAQPNYGYTF. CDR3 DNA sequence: TGTGCCAGCAGCCAGTACGCACAGGCCCAGCCCAACTATGGCTACACCTTC.